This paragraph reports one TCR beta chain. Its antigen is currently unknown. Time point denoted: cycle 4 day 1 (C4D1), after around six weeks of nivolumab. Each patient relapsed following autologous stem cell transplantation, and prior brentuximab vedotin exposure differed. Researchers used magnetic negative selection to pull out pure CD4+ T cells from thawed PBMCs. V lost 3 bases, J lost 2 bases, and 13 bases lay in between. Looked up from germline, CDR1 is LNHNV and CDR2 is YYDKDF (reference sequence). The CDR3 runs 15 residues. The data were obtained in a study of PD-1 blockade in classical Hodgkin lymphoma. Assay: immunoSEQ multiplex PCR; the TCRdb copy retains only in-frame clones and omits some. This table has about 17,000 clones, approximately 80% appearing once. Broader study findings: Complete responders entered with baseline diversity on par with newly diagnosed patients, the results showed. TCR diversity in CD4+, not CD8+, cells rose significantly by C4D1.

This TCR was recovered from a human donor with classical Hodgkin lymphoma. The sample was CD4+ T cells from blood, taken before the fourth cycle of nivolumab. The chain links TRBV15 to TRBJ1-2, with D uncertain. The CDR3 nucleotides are TGTGCCACCAGCAGGGACCTAACAGCGAACTATGGCTACACCTTC. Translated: CATSRDLTANYGYTF.